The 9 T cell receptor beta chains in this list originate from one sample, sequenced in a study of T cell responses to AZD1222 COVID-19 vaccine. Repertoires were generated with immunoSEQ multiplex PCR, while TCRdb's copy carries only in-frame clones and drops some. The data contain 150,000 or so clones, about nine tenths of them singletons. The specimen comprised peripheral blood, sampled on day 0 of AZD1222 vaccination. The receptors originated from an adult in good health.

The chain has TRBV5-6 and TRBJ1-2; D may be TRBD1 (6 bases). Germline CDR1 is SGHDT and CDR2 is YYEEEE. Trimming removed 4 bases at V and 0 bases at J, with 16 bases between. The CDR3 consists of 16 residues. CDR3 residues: CASSDLTGHSNYGYTF. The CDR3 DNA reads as TGTGCCAGCAGCGACCTAACAGGGCACTCTAACTATGGCTACACCTTC.

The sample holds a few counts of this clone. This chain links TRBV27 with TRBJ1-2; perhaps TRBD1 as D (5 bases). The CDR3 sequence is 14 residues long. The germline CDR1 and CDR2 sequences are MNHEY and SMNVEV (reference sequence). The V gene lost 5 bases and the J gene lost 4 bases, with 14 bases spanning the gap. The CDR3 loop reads CASSPQGAPYGYTF. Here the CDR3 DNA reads TGTGCCAGCAGTCCCCAAGGGGCCCCCTATGGCTACACCTTC.

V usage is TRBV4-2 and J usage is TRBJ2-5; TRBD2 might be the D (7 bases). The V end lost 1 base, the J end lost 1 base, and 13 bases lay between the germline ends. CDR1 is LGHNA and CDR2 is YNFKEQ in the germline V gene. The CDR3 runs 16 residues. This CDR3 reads CASSQALRGAQETQYF. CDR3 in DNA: TGTGCCAGCAGCCAAGCGCTCCGGGGGGCCCAAGAGACCCAGTACTTC.

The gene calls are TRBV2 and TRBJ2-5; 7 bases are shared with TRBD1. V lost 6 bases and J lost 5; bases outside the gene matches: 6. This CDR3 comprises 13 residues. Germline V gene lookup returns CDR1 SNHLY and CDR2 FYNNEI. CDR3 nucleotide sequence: TGTGCCAGCAGCGGACAGGTGGGGGAGACCCAGTACTTC. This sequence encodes CASSGQVGETQYF.

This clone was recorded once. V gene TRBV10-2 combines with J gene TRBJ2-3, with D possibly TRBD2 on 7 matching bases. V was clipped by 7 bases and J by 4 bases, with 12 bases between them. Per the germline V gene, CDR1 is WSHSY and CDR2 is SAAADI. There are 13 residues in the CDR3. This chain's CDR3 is CASTWRGPDTQYF. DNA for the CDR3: TGCGCCAGCACCTGGCGGGGGCCAGATACGCAGTATTTT.

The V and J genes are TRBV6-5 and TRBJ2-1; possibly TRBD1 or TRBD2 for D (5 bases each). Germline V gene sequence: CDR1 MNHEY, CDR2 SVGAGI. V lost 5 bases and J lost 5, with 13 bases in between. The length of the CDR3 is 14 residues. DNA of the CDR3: TGTGCCAGCAGTCCCCGGGACGGAAACAATGAGCAGTTCTTC. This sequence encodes CASSPRDGNNEQFF.

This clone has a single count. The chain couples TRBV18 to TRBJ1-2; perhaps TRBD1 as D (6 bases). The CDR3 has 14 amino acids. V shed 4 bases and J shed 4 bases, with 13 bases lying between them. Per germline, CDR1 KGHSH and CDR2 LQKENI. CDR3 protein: CASSLSGARYGYTF. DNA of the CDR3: TGTGCCAGCTCACTTTCAGGGGCGCGCTATGGCTACACCTTC.

CDR3 residues: CARERDQVNEQFF. The CDR3 nucleotides read TGTGCCAGGGAGAGGGATCAAGTTAATGAGCAGTTCTTC. The chain recombines TRBV2 with TRBJ2-1, with D possibly TRBD2 on 5 matching bases. Germline V gene sequence: CDR1 SNHLY, CDR2 FYNNEI. V was clipped by 9 bases and J by 7 bases, with 16 bases between them. This CDR3 spans 13 amino acids.

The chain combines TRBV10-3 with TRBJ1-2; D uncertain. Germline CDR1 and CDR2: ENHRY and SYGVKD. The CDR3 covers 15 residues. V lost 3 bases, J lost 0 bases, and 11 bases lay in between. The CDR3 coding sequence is TGTGCCATCAGTGAACCTGGGAACGCTAACTATGGCTACACCTTC. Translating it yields CAISEPGNANYGYTF.